Detailed here is one TCR beta chain. The antigen is unknown. Germline trimming cut 3 bases from V and 1 base from J; bases unmatched to any gene: 0. Looked up from germline, CDR1 is SGHNT and CDR2 is YYREEE (reference sequence). This CDR3 has 13 amino acids. This sample was included in a study of beta chain features in type 1 diabetes. At the level of the study: Investigators examined 107,917,701 sorted cells across all samples. Study-level results: Type 1 diabetes patients had TCRB CDR3s that were shorter (moderately but significantly so) in all four CD4+ subsets.

The isolated RNA, all of it, was reverse transcribed, so expressed TCRB transcripts were what got sequenced. Generated by immunoSEQ multiplex PCR, the TCRdb table keeps only in-frame clones and is missing some. The sample holds 160,000 or so clones, roughly 60% seen once. The chain joins TRBV5-4 to TRBJ2-5; 7 nucleotides align to TRBD1. The source is a young man with type 1 diabetes. The sequencing sample was made of naive CD4+ T cells from blood. Here the CDR3 reads CASSWDSQETQYF. CDR3 in DNA: TGTGCCAGCAGCTGGGACAGCCAAGAGACCCAGTACTTC.